One and the same sample provided the 23 T cell receptor beta chains below, sequenced in a study of T cells in Graves' hyperthyroidism and ophthalmopathy. The TCR beta CDR3 regions underwent amplification using RNA transcripts as the source. The study used the HTBI primer set for a first-round RT-PCR of the TCR CDR3. TCRdb called the multiplex PCR reads again in MiXCR, with one record for every CDR3 protein. The profile shows 300,000 to 350,000 distinct CDR3 sequences, approximately 18% of them singletons. The source material was blood. Receptors originate from a woman aged 40-49 years with Graves' ophthalmopathy.

In its sample, this clonotype was seen many times. This chain links TRBV11-2 with TRBJ2-2; weak D call: TRBD2 (6 bases). The CDR3 consists of 16 residues. V gave up 4 bases and J gave up 4 bases, with 16 bases separating them. Germline CDR1 reads SGHAT; CDR2 reads FQNNGV. Written as DNA, the CDR3 is TGTGCCAGCAGCTCCTCGACTAGTCGTCGCACCGGGGAGCTGTTTTTT. As protein: CASSSSTSRRTGELFF.

This clonotype was seen ten or more times. J is TRBJ2-7 and V is TRBV4-2, with D uncertain. The CDR3 is made up of 13 amino acids. The germline V and J ends were trimmed by 4 bases and 3 bases, with 10 bases remaining between them. CDR1 is LGHNA, CDR2 YNFKEQ, per germline. CDR3 sequence: CASSPEANYEQYF. In DNA, the CDR3 is TGTGCCAGCAGCCCTGAGGCTAACTACGAGCAGTACTTC.

This clonotype was observed at least ten times. The rearrangement joins TRBV28 to TRBJ2-7, with D tentatively TRBD1 (7 bases). The CDR3 covers 14 residues. Germline loops: CDR1 MDHEN, CDR2 SYDVKM. Trimming took off 6 bases at V and 3 bases at J, with 15 bases between the two ends. CDR3 in DNA: TGTGCCAGCAGAACAGGCAGGGGGGTCTACGAGCAGTACTTC. Amino acids: CASRTGRGVYEQYF.

This clonotype came up many times. The rearrangement uses TRBV3-1 and TRBJ2-5; 9 bases are a match to TRBD2. The V and J ends lost 4 bases and 5 bases, in that order; junction bases with no gene match: 5. CDR3 size: 14 residues. Germline V gives CDR1 LGHDT, CDR2 YNNKEL (reference sequence). The CDR3 region has the DNA TGTGCCAGCAGCCCTAGCGGGACGGTGGAGACCCAGTACTTC. It translates to CASSPSGTVETQYF.

The gene calls are TRBV6-1 and TRBJ2-7, with a weak D call TRBD2 (5 bases). The germline gives CDR1 MNHNS, CDR2 SASEGT. The length of the CDR3 is 12 residues. Trimming removed 10 bases at V and 4 bases at J, with 14 bases between. CDR3 bases: TGTGCCAACGAGGGTGACGGTTACGAGCAGTACTTC. It is translated as CANEGDGYEQYF.

This chain uses TRBV6-2 or TRBV6-3 with TRBJ1-1, with D perhaps matching TRBD1 (6 bases). The length of the CDR3 is 16 residues. V lost 0 bases, J lost 6 bases, and 17 bases lay in between. Germline V lookup: CDR1 MNHEY, CDR2 SVGEGT. The CDR3 nucleotides are TGTGCCAGCAGTTACTCCCTCTTAACAGGGTTCGCTGAAGCTTTCTTT. It is translated as CASSYSLLTGFAEAFF.

Many counts were recorded for this clonotype. The gene calls are TRBV6-5 and TRBJ1-2; 8 bases align to TRBD1. With 5 bases clipped from V and 7 bases from J, the junction kept 6 bases outside the gene matches. Per germline, CDR1 MNHEY and CDR2 SVGAGI. This CDR3 spans 13 amino acids. The CDR3 sequence: CASSPSGGFGYTF. DNA of the CDR3: TGTGCCAGCAGTCCCTCAGGGGGCTTTGGCTACACCTTC.

In this sample, this clonotype turned up many times. V is TRBV7-2 and J is TRBJ2-2; 8 nucleotides match TRBD2. This CDR3 region has 14 residues. The trim removed 7 bases at V and 4 bases at J, leaving 5 bases unmatched. In germline, CDR1 is SGHTA, CDR2 FQGNSA. For the CDR3, the DNA is TGTGCCAGCATCCGAACTAGCGGCACCGGGGAGCTGTTTTTT. Amino acid sequence: CASIRTSGTGELFF.

This clonotype was found many times. The chain uses TRBV30 and TRBJ1-1, with D possibly being TRBD1 (5 bases). V was shortened by 3 bases and J by 5 bases, with 10 bases between the two germline ends. The CDR3 contains 12 residues. Germline lookup yields CDR1 GTSNPN and CDR2 SVGIG (reference sequence). In DNA form, the CDR3 reads TGTGCCTGGAGCCCAACAGGAACTGAAGCTTTCTTT. This gives the protein CAWSPTGTEAFF.

In this sample, this clonotype turned up many times. This may come from a read error, since a much larger clone is one base off. This rearrangement joins TRBV28 to TRBJ1-3; a weak D match, TRBD1 (5 bases). This CDR3 is 17 amino acids long. Germline assignment: CDR1 MDHEN and CDR2 SYDVKM. As DNA, the CDR3 is TGTGCCAGCAGTCAAACCATGGGGGGAAGCTCTGGAGACACCATATATTTT. Amino acid sequence: CASSQTMGGSSGDTIYF.

Ten or more counts support this clonotype. The chain employs TRBV27 and TRBJ2-7, with D unclear. Trimming shortened V by 6 bases and J by 0 bases, and 12 bases separated the two germline ends. The V gene's germline CDR1 is MNHEY and CDR2 SMNVEV (reference sequence). This CDR3 is 14 amino acids long. CDR3 protein: CASSPERSSYEQYF. CDR3 nucleotide sequence: TGTGCCAGCAGCCCTGAACGGAGCTCCTACGAGCAGTACTTC.

There are many counts of this clonotype. The chain links TRBV28 to TRBJ2-7; tentative D call: TRBD2 (6 bases). The CDR3 consists of 16 residues. Trimming took off 3 bases at V and 3 bases at J, with 18 bases between the two ends. Germline assignment: CDR1 MDHEN and CDR2 SYDVKM. The CDR3 protein is CASSFEVGGSSYEQYF. The DNA of the CDR3 is TGTGCCAGCAGTTTTGAGGTGGGAGGCTCTAGCTACGAGCAGTACTTC.

The gene calls are TRBV6-1 and TRBJ1-5; D is uncertain. The CDR3 is 17 amino acids. V gave up 8 bases and J gave up 0 bases, with 20 bases separating them. CDR1 and CDR2 (germline): MNHNS, SASEGT. The CDR3 here is CASGSTKPPVSNQPQHF. DNA of the CDR3: TGTGCCAGCGGCTCGACGAAGCCCCCCGTTAGCAATCAGCCCCAGCATTTT.

This clonotype was detected a few times. The rearrangement links TRBV28 to TRBJ1-5; D uncertain. Trimming left V 3 bases short and J 5 bases short, with 11 bases between. The CDR3 consists of 14 residues. Germline assignment: CDR1 MDHEN and CDR2 SYDVKM. The CDR3 is CASSLGSGDQPQHF. The CDR3 bases are TGTGCCAGCAGTTTGGGAAGTGGGGATCAGCCCCAGCATTTT. The full variable domain, in which reference TRBV28 and TRBJ1-5 provide the parts outside the CDR3, is DVKVTQSSRYLVKRTGEKVFLECVQDMDHENMFWYRQDPGLGLRLIYFSYDVKMKEKGDIPEGYSVSREKKERFSLILESASTNQTSMYLCASSLGSGDQPQHFGDGTRLSIL.

This clonotype was counted ten times or more. CDR3 sequence: CASSITGTRGNTIYF. The CDR3 nucleotides are TGTGCCAGCAGTATAACCGGGACGCGTGGAAACACCATATATTTT. The V and J genes are TRBV6-5 and TRBJ1-3; TRBD1 is a possible D gene (5 bases). Trimming cost V 5 bases and J 3 bases, with 14 bases left between them. From germline, CDR1 is MNHEY and CDR2 SVGAGI. The CDR3 consists of 15 residues.

The sample holds many counts of this clonotype. This chain connects TRBV29-1 to TRBJ1-1, with 7 nucleotides matching TRBD1. This CDR3 contains 15 residues. V dropped 5 bases and J dropped 0; count of bases not matched to a gene: 9. Germline V gene lookup returns CDR1 SQVTM and CDR2 ANQGSEA. CDR3 coding DNA: TGCAGCGTTAGAGGGACAGTCGATATGAACACTGAAGCTTTCTTT. Its protein product is CSVRGTVDMNTEAFF.

There are many counts of this clonotype. The chain couples TRBV6-1 to TRBJ1-2; D not resolved. The V gene lost 7 bases and the J gene lost 3 bases, with 9 bases spanning the gap. CDR1 and CDR2 (germline): MNHNS, SASEGT. This CDR3 is 12 amino acids long. CDR3 DNA: TGTGCCAGCACCACGGGGTACTATGGCTACACCTTC. Translating it yields CASTTGYYGYTF.

This clonotype was seen a few times. The chain combines TRBV3-1 with TRBJ2-5, with D uncertain. Trimming took 4 bases from V and 1 from J, leaving 13 bases between them. This CDR3 has 15 residues. The germline V gene encodes CDR1 LGHDT and CDR2 YNNKEL (reference sequence). CDR3 nucleotide sequence: TGTGCCAGCAGCCCCTCACCGGCCGTCCAAGAGACCCAGTACTTC. This encodes CASSPSPAVQETQYF.

This clonotype was seen many times. The rearrangement links TRBV27 to TRBJ1-2, with D possibly being TRBD1 (5 bases). The CDR3 totals 15 residues. Trimming took off 0 bases at V and 4 bases at J, with 12 bases between the two ends. Germline CDR1 reads MNHEY; CDR2 reads SMNVEV (reference sequence). The CDR3 reads CASSLSPGSSYGYTF. CDR3 sequence (DNA): TGTGCCAGCAGTTTATCCCCAGGGTCGAGCTATGGCTACACCTTC.

Ten or more counts support this clonotype. This chain connects TRBV6-1 to TRBJ1-2; 10 bases are a match to TRBD1. With V trimmed by 6 bases and J by 3 bases, 7 bases remained unmatched. This CDR3 has 15 amino acids. CDR1 is MNHNS and CDR2 is SASEGT in the germline V gene. The CDR3 region is CASSHPGTGDYGYTF. The CDR3 bases are TGTGCCAGCAGCCACCCCGGGACAGGGGACTATGGCTACACCTTC.

The chain recombines TRBV11-2 with TRBJ1-1, with D maybe TRBD1 (5 bases). CDR1 and CDR2 (germline): SGHAT, FQNNGV. V lost 1 base and J 11 bases, leaving 14 bases between the germline ends. The CDR3 runs to 13 residues. This CDR3 is CASSLVQGARAFF. The CDR3 bases are TGTGCCAGCAGCTTAGTCCAGGGAGCGAGGGCTTTCTTT.

This clonotype was observed many times. The chain is built from TRBV20-1 and TRBJ2-5, with TRBD2 matching over 11 bases. Losses at the gene ends were 7 bases for V and 5 bases for J; bases not matched to a gene: 6. There are 13 residues in the CDR3. Germline V CDR1 and CDR2: DFQATT, SNEGSKA (reference sequence). CDR3 sequence reads: CSVQLAGVETQYF. In DNA form, the CDR3 reads TGCAGTGTCCAACTAGCGGGAGTTGAGACCCAGTACTTC.

This clonotype was found many times. The chain recombines TRBV7-8 with TRBJ1-3; weak D call: TRBD1 (5 bases). CDR1 and CDR2 from the germline V gene are SGHVS and FQNEAQ. The V gene lost 2 bases and the J gene lost 2 bases, with 10 bases spanning the gap. The CDR3 is 15 residues long. The CDR3 loop is CASSLTQAAGNTIYF. The CDR3, as DNA: TGTGCCAGCAGCTTAACACAGGCGGCTGGAAACACCATATATTTT.